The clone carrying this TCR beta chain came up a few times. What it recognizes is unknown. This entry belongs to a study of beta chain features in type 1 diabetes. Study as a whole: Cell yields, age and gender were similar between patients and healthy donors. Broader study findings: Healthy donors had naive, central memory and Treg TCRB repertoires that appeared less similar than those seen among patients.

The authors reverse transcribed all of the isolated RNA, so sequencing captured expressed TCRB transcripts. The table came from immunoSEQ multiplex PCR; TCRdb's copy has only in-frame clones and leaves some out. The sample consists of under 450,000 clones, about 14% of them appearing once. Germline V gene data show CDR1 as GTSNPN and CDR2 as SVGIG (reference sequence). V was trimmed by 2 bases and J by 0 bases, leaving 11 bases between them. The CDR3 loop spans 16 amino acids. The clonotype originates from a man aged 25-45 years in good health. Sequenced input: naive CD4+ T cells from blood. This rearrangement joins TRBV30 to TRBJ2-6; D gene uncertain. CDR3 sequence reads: CAWSIHRLSGANVLTF. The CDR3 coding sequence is TGTGCCTGGAGTATTCACAGACTCTCTGGGGCCAACGTCCTGACTTTC.